The next 5 T cell receptor beta chains were all read from a single sample in a study of blood T cell repertoires in COVID-19. TCRdb's copy holds only in-frame clones and misses some; the assay was immunoSEQ multiplex PCR. In the table there are about half a million clones, approximately 90% of which are singletons. The source material was PBMCs or T cells enriched from blood (not recorded which). These receptors came from an older woman who had recovered from COVID-19.

This chain uses TRBV18 with TRBJ2-7, with 7 bases lining up with TRBD1. The CDR3 extends over 16 amino acids. Trimming cost V 1 base and J 3 bases; bases outside gene matches: 9. Looked up from germline, CDR1 is KGHSH and CDR2 is LQKENI. The CDR3 bases are TGTGCCAGCTCACCACGCACCGGGACAGACCTCTACGAGCAGTACGTC. The encoded protein is CASSPRTGTDLYEQYV.

The chain employs TRBV7-9 and TRBJ1-4, with a weak D call TRBD1 (6 bases). The CDR3 is made up of 13 amino acids. V was trimmed by 7 bases and J by 4 bases, leaving 10 bases between them. Germline lookup yields CDR1 SEHNR and CDR2 FQNEAQ (reference sequence). CDR3 DNA: TGTGCCAGCAACCCGGACAGTAATGAAAAACTGTTTTTT. Residues: CASNPDSNEKLFF.

The chain is built from TRBV12-3 or TRBV12-4 and TRBJ2-5; D unresolved. There are 12 residues in the CDR3. V lost 3 bases and J lost 4, with 6 bases in between. The CDR3 bases are TGTGCCAGCAGTTTGATCGGAGAGACCCAGTACTTC. Translated, it gives CASSLIGETQYF.

This clone has only one observation. This chain uses TRBV5-1 with TRBJ2-5; D possibly corresponds to TRBD1 (6 bases). Trimming stripped 1 base from V and 5 bases from J, with 15 bases between. CDR3 size: 15 residues. Per germline, CDR1 SGHRS and CDR2 YFSETQ. The CDR3: CASSLSGDRWETQYF. Here the CDR3 DNA reads TGCGCCAGCAGCTTGTCAGGGGATCGGTGGGAGACCCAGTACTTC. The variable domain in full, completed from reference TRBV5-1 and TRBJ2-5, reads KAGVTQTPRYLIKTRGQQVTLSCSPISGHRSVSWYQQTPGQGLQFLFEYFSETQRNKGNFPGRFSGRQFSNSRSEMNVSTLELGDSALYLCASSLSGDRWETQYFGPGTRLLVL.

This clone was recorded only once. CDR3 sequence reads: CASSFGSRAEQYF. The DNA of the CDR3 is TGTGCCAGCAGCTTCGGCTCGCGGGCCGAGCAGTACTTC. The chain uses TRBV11-3 and TRBJ2-7; D might be TRBD2 (5 bases). Trimming shortened V by 3 bases and J by 6 bases, and 12 bases separated the two germline ends. This CDR3 has 13 residues. CDR1 and CDR2 from the germline V gene are SGHNT and YENEEA.